These T cell receptor beta chains were read from a single sample in a study of T cell changes during pregnancy in multiple sclerosis. Only in-frame clones appear in the TCRdb table, and some are missing; sequencing was by immunoSEQ multiplex PCR. The sample records 100,000 or so clones, approximately 91% being singletons. The sequenced sample was peripheral blood, obtained in the second trimester of pregnancy. The receptor set was obtained from a female donor with multiple sclerosis, enrolled in a pregnancy study. The CDR3 runs from the conserved cysteine through the conserved F or W. The order of the fields is CDR3 DNA, CDR3 protein, V gene, CDR3 length, clone size, D gene, J gene. D genes are given only for firm matches. Size is stated for part of the rows, as once, few or many counts, or as a class when the clone is expanded.

TGTGCCAGCAGCGCTGGCGGCCCTGGACTAGCGGGAGGGCTCCTAGTTAATGAGCAGTTCTTC CASSAGGPGLAGGLLVNEQFF TRBV9 21 NA TRBD2 TRBJ2-1
TGTGCCAGCAGTCCCGGGACTACAGGCACAGATACGCAGTATTTT CASSPGTTGTDTQYF TRBV6-1 15 NA TRBD2 TRBJ2-3
TGTGCCAGCAGTGTGCCGTCTAGCGGCTACACCTTC CASSVPSSGYTF TRBV6-1 12 few NA TRBJ1-2
TGCGCCAGCAGCCAAGGCTCGCTAGCTTGGGAGCAGTTCTTC CASSQGSLAWEQFF TRBV4-3 14 NA NA TRBJ2-1
TGTGCCAGCTTGACCCGGAACAGAGCCTACGAGCAGTACTTC CASLTRNRAYEQYF TRBV28 14 NA NA TRBJ2-7
TGTGCCAGCAGTTTATCACAGGCCGCCCATGGCTACACCTTC CASSLSQAAHGYTF TRBV28 14 NA NA TRBJ1-2
TGCCCCTTAGTGGGCGGGAGGGCCGGTACGCAGTATTTT CPLVGGRAGTQYF TRBV29-1 13 NA TRBD2 TRBJ2-3
TGTGCCAGCAGTCGATTTTGGGGACAATCTCAGCCCCAGCATTTT CASSRFWGQSQPQHF TRBV6-5 15 NA NA TRBJ1-5
TGTGCCAGCAGTCACGGGACTAGCGTGACTAGCACAGATACGCAGTATTTT CASSHGTSVTSTDTQYF TRBV27 17 NA TRBD2 TRBJ2-3
TGTGCCAGCACTAACCCTGGAGACGCGCAAGAGACCCAGTACTTC CASTNPGDAQETQYF TRBV2 15 once NA TRBJ2-5
TGTGCCAGCTCTCGACTAGCGGGAGTTCCTGATACGCAGTATTTT CASSRLAGVPDTQYF TRBV18 15 once TRBD2 TRBJ2-3
TGTGCCAGTAGTTGGGCTAGCGGGGGGTTGGGAGAGACCCAGTACTTC CASSWASGGLGETQYF TRBV19 16 once TRBD2 TRBJ2-5
TGTGCCAGCAGTCCCCCGACAACCAGGGCTTTCTTT CASSPPTTRAFF TRBV28 12 NA NA TRBJ1-1
TGTGCCAGCAGTGGTGGACGGGAAACGCAGTATTTT CASSGGRETQYF TRBV27 12 NA NA TRBJ2-3
TGTGCCAGCAGCGAGGGACTAGCGGCCCTCTACGAGCAGTACTTC CASSEGLAALYEQYF TRBV7-9 15 NA TRBD2 TRBJ2-7
TGTGCCAGTAGTACTAGGACTAGCGGGAGACTATCGAATGAGCAGTTCTTC CASSTRTSGRLSNEQFF TRBV19 17 NA TRBD2 TRBJ2-1
TGCGCCAGCAGCCAAGATGGCACAGGAGAGCAGTTCTTC CASSQDGTGEQFF TRBV4-3 13 NA NA TRBJ2-1
TGCAGCGTCTCGACAGGTTATGGCTACACCTTC CSVSTGYGYTF TRBV29-1 11 NA NA TRBJ1-2
TGTGCCAGTAGTGACCCGAGGACACGGGCTGCAAACACTGAAGCTTTCTTT CASSDPRTRAANTEAFF TRBV19 17 NA NA TRBJ1-1
TGTGCCAGCAGTTACTCGGGCCGCACAGATACGCAGTATTTT CASSYSGRTDTQYF TRBV6-5 14 NA NA TRBJ2-3
TGTGCCAGCAGCTTAGGACTAGCGGGAGTATCGGACGAGCAGTACTTC CASSLGLAGVSDEQYF TRBV7-9 16 NA TRBD2 TRBJ2-7
TGTGCCAGCAGCCTACTAGCGTTGGGTTACGAGCAGTACTTC CASSLLALGYEQYF TRBV7-9 14 once TRBD2 TRBJ2-7
TGTGCCAGCAGTCAATGGACTAGCGGGAGGGCCTGGTCGGCCTACGAGCAGTACTTC CASSQWTSGRAWSAYEQYF TRBV13 19 medium-sized TRBD2 TRBJ2-7
TGTGCCAGCAGTTTAAACAGGGGGTTGGAGACCCAGTACTTC CASSLNRGLETQYF TRBV28 14 NA TRBD1 TRBJ2-5
TGCGCCAGCAGCTTGGGACAGGGGATTGAAAAACTGTTTTTT CASSLGQGIEKLFF TRBV5-1 14 once TRBD1 TRBJ1-4
TGTGCCAGCAGCCCAGAATACAATGAGCAGTTCTTC CASSPEYNEQFF TRBV7-2 12 NA NA TRBJ2-1
TGTGCCAGCAGCCCGGGACAGGGCAATTCACCCCTCCACTTT CASSPGQGNSPLHF TRBV6-5 14 NA TRBD1 TRBJ1-6
TGCGCCAGCAGCCCGGGACAGGGGGTCTCTGGCTACACCTTC CASSPGQGVSGYTF TRBV4-1 14 NA TRBD1 TRBJ1-2
TGTGCCAGTAGTGGTGGACAGGGGGTAGAAAAACTGTTTTTT CASSGGQGVEKLFF TRBV19 14 NA TRBD1 TRBJ1-4
TGTGCCAGTAAGCGGGAGGGCCCCGATACGCAGTATTTT CASKREGPDTQYF TRBV2 13 NA TRBD2 TRBJ2-3
TGTGCCAGCAGTTCCTGGACAGGGAGGATGGTAGACACTGAAGCTTTCTTT CASSSWTGRMVDTEAFF TRBV28 17 NA TRBD1 TRBJ1-1
TGTGCCAGCAGTTTACCGGCTAGCGGGAGCCTTTCCTACGAGCAGTACTTC CASSLPASGSLSYEQYF TRBV28 17 once TRBD2 TRBJ2-7
TGTGCCAGTAGATCACGGGGGACAGGGGGGCTAGCGGGAGTTGAGTTCTTC CASRSRGTGGLAGVEFF TRBV19 17 NA NA TRBJ2-1
TGTGCCACCAGCAGAGATCGTGGGACTAGCGGGAGAGGTTCCTACAATGAGCAGTTCTTC CATSRDRGTSGRGSYNEQFF TRBV15 20 NA TRBD2 TRBJ2-1
TGTGCCAGCAGTTTGGCGGGAGGGCCGCAAGAGACCCAGTACTTC CASSLAGGPQETQYF TRBV27 15 NA TRBD2 TRBJ2-5
TGTGCCAGCAGCCGCGATGGGCGGGGGATTGAGCAGTTCTTC CASSRDGRGIEQFF TRBV2 14 NA TRBD2 TRBJ2-1
TGCAGCGTTGACGGGACAGTAGCGAACACTGAAGCTTTCTTT CSVDGTVANTEAFF TRBV29-1 14 many TRBD1 TRBJ1-1
TGTGCCAGCAGCTTTTGGGGCACTAGCGCGCAAACCCGTTTT CASSFWGTSAQTRF TRBV5-4 14 NA TRBD2 TRBJ2-3
TGTGCCAGCAGTGATTTCGGGACAGTGAACACCGGGGAGCTGTTTTTT CASSDFGTVNTGELFF TRBV2 16 NA TRBD1 TRBJ2-2
TGTGCCAGCAGCCGAGGGTGGTACGAGCAGTACTTC CASSRGWYEQYF TRBV7-9 12 NA NA TRBJ2-7